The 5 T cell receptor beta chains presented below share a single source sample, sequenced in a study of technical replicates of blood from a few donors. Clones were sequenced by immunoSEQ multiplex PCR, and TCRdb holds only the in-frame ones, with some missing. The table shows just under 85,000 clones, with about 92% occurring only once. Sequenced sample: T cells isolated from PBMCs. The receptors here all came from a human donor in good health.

The CDR3 spells CASSLRQVQETQYF. The CDR3 DNA is TGCGCCAGCAGCCTACGACAGGTCCAAGAGACCCAGTACTTC. The genes are TRBV5-1 and TRBJ2-5, with D perhaps TRBD1 (6 bases). Trimming cost V 4 bases and J 1 base, with 11 bases left between them. The CDR3 runs 14 residues. Germline-derived CDR1 and CDR2 are SGHRS and YFSETQ. Full variable domain (remainder filled in from reference TRBV5-1 and TRBJ2-5): KAGVTQTPRYLIKTRGQQVTLSCSPISGHRSVSWYQQTPGQGLQFLFEYFSETQRNKGNFPGRFSGRQFSNSRSEMNVSTLELGDSALYLCASSLRQVQETQYFGPGTRLLVL.

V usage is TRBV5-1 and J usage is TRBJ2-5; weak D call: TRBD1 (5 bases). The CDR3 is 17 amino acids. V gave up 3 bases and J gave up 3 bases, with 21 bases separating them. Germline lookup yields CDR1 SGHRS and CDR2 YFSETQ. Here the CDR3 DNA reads TGCGCCAGCAGCTACTCATCCATCAGGGATGGTGAAGAGACCCAGTACTTC. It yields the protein CASSYSSIRDGEETQYF.

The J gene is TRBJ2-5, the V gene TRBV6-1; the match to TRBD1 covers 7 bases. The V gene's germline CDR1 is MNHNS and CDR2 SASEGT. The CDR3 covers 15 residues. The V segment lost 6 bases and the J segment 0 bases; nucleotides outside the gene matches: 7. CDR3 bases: TGTGCCAGCAGACATTCCGGGACAGACCAAGAGACCCAGTACTTC. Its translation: CASRHSGTDQETQYF.

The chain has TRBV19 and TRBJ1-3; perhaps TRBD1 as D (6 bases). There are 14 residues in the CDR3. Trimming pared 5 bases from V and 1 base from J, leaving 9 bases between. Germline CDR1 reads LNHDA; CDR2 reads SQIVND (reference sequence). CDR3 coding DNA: TGTGCCAGTAGTCACAGGGTTTCTGGAAACACCATATATTTT. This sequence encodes CASSHRVSGNTIYF.

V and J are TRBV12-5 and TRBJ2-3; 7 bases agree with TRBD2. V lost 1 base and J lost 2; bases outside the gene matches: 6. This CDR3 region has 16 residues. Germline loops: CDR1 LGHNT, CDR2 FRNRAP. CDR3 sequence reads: CASGLGQRGDTDTQYF. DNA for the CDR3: TGTGCTAGTGGTTTGGGCCAGCGGGGTGACACAGATACGCAGTATTTT. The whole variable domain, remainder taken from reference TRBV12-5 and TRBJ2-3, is DARVTQTPRHKVTEMGQEVTMRCQPILGHNTVFWYRQTMMQGLELLAYFRNRAPLDDSGMPKDRFSAEMPDATLATLKIQPSEPRDSAVYFCASGLGQRGDTDTQYFGPGTRLTVL.